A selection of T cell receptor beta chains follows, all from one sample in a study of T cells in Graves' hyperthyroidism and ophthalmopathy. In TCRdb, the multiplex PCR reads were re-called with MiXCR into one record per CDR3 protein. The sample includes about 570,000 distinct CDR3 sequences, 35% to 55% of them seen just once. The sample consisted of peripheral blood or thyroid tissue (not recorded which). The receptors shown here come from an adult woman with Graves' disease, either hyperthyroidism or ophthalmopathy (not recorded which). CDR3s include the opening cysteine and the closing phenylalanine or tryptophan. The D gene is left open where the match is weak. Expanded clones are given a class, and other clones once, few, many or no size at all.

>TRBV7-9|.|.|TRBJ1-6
CASSPDSRSYDNSPLHF
TGTGCCAGCAGTCCTGACAGTCGATCCTACGATAATTCACCCCTCCACTTT
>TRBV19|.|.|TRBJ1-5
CASSILGSNQPQHF
TGTGCCAGTAGTATATTAGGGTCAAATCAGCCCCAGCATTTT
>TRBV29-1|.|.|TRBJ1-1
CSLSSGLGAGTEAFF
TGCAGCTTAAGTAGCGGACTGGGAGCCGGTACTGAAGCTTTCTTT
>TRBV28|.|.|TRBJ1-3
CASSLVESSGNTIYF
TGTGCCAGCAGCTTAGTCGAAAGCTCTGGAAACACCATATATTTT
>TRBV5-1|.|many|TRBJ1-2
CASSLENRAGYTF
TGCGCCAGCAGCTTGGAAAACAGGGCTGGCTACACCTTC
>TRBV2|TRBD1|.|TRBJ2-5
CASTQMETGSGQTQYF
TGTGCCAGCACCCAGATGGAGACAGGGAGTGGGCAGACCCAGTACTTC
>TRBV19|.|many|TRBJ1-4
CASTPRGAEKLFF
TGTGCCAGTACGCCTCGTGGGGCAGAAAAACTGTTTTTT
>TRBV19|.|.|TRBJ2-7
CATRGPVDEQYF
TGTGCCACTCGGGGACCGGTGGACGAGCAGTACTTC
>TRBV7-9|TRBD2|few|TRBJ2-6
CASSLEVGRAAGANVLTF
TGTGCCAGCAGCTTAGAGGTCGGGAGGGCTGCCGGGGCCAACGTCCTGACTTTC
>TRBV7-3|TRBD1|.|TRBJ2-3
CASSLGTGSTDTQYF
TGTGCCAGCAGCCTAGGGACAGGGAGCACAGATACGCAGTATTTT
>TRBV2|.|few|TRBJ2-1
CASSLRQIDNEQFF
TGTGCCAGCAGTTTGCGACAGATCGACAATGAGCAGTTCTTC
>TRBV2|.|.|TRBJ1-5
CASTGTDINQPQHF
TGTGCCAGCACCGGAACAGATATCAATCAGCCCCAGCATTTT
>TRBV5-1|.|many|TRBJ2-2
CASSLVGGVNTGELFF
TGCGCCAGCAGCTTGGTTGGTGGAGTGAACACCGGGGAGCTGTTTTTT
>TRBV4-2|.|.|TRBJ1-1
CASSRDSLGNTEAFF
TGTGCCAGCAGCCGAGATTCGCTGGGGAACACTGAAGCTTTCTTT
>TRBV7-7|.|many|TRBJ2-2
CASSPMWAGELFF
TGTGCTAGCAGCCCGATGTGGGCCGGGGAGCTGTTTTTT
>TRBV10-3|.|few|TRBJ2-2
CATQDISDYTGELFF
TGTGCCACCCAGGACATAAGCGACTACACCGGGGAGCTGTTTTTT
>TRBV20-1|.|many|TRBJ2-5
CSATRDSRDLRQETQYF
TGCAGTGCTACCCGGGACTCCCGCGACCTGCGCCAAGAGACCCAGTACTTC
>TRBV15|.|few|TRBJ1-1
CATSRATNTEAFF
TGTGCCACCAGCAGAGCAACGAACACTGAAGCTTTCTTT
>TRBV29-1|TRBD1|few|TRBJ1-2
CSGETGGSGYTF
TGCAGCGGAGAAACAGGGGGGAGCGGCTACACCTTC
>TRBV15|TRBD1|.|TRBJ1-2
CATSPDRVPNYGYTF
TGTGCCACCAGTCCGGACAGGGTCCCTAACTATGGCTACACCTTC
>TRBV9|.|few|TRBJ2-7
CASSHDYTGAYEQYF
TGTGCCAGCAGCCACGATTACACGGGAGCCTACGAGCAGTACTTC
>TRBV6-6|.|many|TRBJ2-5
CASTLPGSQETQYF
TGTGCCAGCACCCTCCCGGGCAGTCAAGAGACCCAGTACTTC
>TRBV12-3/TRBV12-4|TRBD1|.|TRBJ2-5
CASSSGQATETQYF
TGTGCCAGCAGTTCGGGACAGGCGACGGAGACCCAGTACTTC
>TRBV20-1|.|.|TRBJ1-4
CSAIKWGAPGTNEKLFF
TGCAGTGCCATTAAGTGGGGGGCCCCCGGGACTAATGAAAAACTGTTTTTT
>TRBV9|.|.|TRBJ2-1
CASSVGSYNEQFF
TGTGCCAGCAGCGTAGGTTCCTACAATGAGCAGTTCTTC
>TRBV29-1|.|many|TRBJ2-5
CSVREYQETQYF
TGCAGCGTCCGAGAGTACCAAGAGACCCAGTACTTC
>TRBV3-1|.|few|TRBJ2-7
CASSQDPMGQVARYEQYF
TGTGCCAGCAGCCAAGATCCAATGGGGCAGGTCGCCCGCTACGAGCAGTACTTC
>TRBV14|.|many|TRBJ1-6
CASSQEFNSPLHF
TGTGCCAGCAGCCAAGAGTTCAATTCACCCCTCCACTTT
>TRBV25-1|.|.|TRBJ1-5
CACSATRQVGSNQPQHF
TGTGCCTGCAGTGCTACCAGACAGGTCGGAAGCAATCAGCCCCAGCATTTT
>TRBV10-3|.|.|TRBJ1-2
CAIGEGGDYGYTF
TGTGCCATCGGCGAGGGGGGAGACTATGGCTACACCTTC
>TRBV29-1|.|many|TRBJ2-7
CSVEDTGSSYEQYF
TGCAGCGTTGAAGATACAGGTAGCTCCTACGAGCAGTACTTC
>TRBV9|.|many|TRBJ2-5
CASSVGGLGETQYF
TGTGCCAGCAGCGTAGGAGGGCTGGGGGAGACCCAGTACTTC
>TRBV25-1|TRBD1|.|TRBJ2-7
CASSTGGSNEQYF
TGTGCCAGTTCGACAGGGGGAAGTAACGAGCAGTACTTC
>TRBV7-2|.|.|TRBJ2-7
CASSPDGTDNIGRGEQYF
TGTGCCAGCAGCCCAGATGGGACAGACAATATCGGGAGGGGTGAGCAGTACTTC
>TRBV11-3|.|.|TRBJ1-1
CASSFYICSAGQGNTEAFF
.
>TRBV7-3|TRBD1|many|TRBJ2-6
CASSPTGGHSGANVLTF
TGTGCCAGCAGCCCAACAGGGGGCCACTCTGGGGCCAACGTCCTGACTTTC
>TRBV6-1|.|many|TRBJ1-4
CASSANRVGEKLFF
TGTGCCAGCAGCGCTAACAGGGTTGGTGAAAAACTGTTTTTT
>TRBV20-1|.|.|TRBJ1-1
CSASDGVQPVRVTEAFF
TGCAGTGCTAGTGACGGTGTTCAACCAGTTAGGGTCACTGAAGCTTTCTTT
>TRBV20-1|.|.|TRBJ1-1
CSAPVQVNTEAFF
TGCAGTGCTCCTGTCCAGGTGAACACTGAAGCTTTCTTT
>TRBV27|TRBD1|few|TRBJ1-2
CASSLTLKQGTIYGYTF
TGTGCCAGCAGTCTTACCCTAAAACAGGGGACGATCTATGGCTACACCTTC
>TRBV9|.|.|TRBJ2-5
CASSSRTAVQETQYF
TGTGCCAGCAGCTCCCGGACAGCTGTTCAAGAGACCCAGTACTTC
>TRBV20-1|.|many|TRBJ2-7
CSAWDQMQYF
TGCAGTGCTTGGGACCAGATGCAGTACTTC
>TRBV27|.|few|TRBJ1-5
CASSLRDIQHF
TGTGCCAGCAGTTTAAGGGACATCCAGCATTTT
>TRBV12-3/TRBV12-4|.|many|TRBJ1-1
CASSYEVNPEAFF
TGTGCCAGCAGTTATGAGGTCAACCCTGAAGCTTTCTTT
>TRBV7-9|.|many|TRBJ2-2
CASSAGNTGELFF
TGTGCCAGCAGCGCCGGGAACACCGGGGAGCTGTTTTTT
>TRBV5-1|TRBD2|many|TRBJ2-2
CASSLAPAGMTGELFF
TGCGCCAGCAGCTTGGCCCCAGCGGGAATGACCGGGGAGCTGTTTTTT
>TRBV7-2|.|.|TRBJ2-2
CASSAGNANTGELFF
TGTGCCAGCAGCGCCGGGAACGCGAACACCGGGGAGCTGTTTTTT
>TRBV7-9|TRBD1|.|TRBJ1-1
CASSFGTEGPGAFF
TGTGCCAGCAGCTTTGGGACAGAGGGACCGGGGGCTTTCTTT
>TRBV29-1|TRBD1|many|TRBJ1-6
CSAKQGAGSPLHF
TGCAGCGCTAAACAGGGGGCCGGTTCACCCCTCCACTTT
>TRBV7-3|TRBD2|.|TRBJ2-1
CASSHGTSSNEQFF
TGTGCCAGCAGCCACGGGACTAGCAGCAATGAGCAGTTCTTC
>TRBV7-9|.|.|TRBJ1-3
CASSLASGFGNTIYF
TGTGCCAGCAGCTTAGCGTCGGGGTTCGGAAACACCATATATTTT
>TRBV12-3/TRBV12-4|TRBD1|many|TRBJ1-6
CASSYRGGNSPLHF
TGTGCCAGCAGCTACAGGGGCGGGAATTCACCCCTCCACTTT
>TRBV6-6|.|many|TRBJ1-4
CASRYDTLIELFF
TGTGCCAGCAGATACGATACCCTAATCGAGCTGTTTTTT
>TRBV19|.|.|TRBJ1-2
CASSARGDNSFYGYTF
TGTGCCAGTAGTGCGCGGGGGGACAATTCTTTCTATGGCTACACCTTC
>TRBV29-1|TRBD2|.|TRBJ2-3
CSVCLAGTDTQYF
TGCAGCGTATGTCTAGCGGGCACAGATACGCAGTATTTT
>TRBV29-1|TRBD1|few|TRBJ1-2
CSVDRGDYGYTF
TGCAGCGTAGACAGGGGGGACTATGGCTACACCTTC
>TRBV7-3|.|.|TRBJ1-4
CASSLIGGTEKLFF
TGTGCCAGCAGCTTAATCGGGGGAACTGAAAAACTGTTTTTT
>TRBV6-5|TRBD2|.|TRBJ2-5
CASSRAGAHTETQYF
TGTGCCAGCAGTCGAGCGGGAGCGCACACAGAGACCCAGTACTTC
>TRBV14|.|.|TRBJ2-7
CASSQGQAFYEQYF
TGTGCCAGCAGCCAAGGACAGGCCTTCTACGAGCAGTACTTC
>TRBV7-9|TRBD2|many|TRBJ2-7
CASSTLLAAYEQYF
TGTGCCAGCAGCACCCTACTAGCGGCCTACGAGCAGTACTTC